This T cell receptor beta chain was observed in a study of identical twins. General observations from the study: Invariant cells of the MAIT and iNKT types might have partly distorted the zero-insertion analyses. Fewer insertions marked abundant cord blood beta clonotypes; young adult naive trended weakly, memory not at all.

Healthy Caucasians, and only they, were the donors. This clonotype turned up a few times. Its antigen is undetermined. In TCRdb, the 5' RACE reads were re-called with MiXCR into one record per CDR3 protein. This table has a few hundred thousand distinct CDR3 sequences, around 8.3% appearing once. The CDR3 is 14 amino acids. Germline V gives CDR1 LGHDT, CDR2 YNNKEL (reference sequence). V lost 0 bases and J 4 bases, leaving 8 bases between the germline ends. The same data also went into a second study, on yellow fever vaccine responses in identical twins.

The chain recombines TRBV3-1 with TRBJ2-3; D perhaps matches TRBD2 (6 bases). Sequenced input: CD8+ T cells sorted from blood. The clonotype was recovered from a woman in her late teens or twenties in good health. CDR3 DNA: TGTGCCAGCAGCCAAGAGACGGGGGCAGATACGCAGTATTTT. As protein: CASSQETGADTQYF.